This T cell receptor (beta chain) was observed in a study of blood T cell repertoires in COVID-19. Looking at the study overall: Italy, Spain and the United States were the sources of the convalescent and acute COVID-19 samples. From T cells, B-cell-depleted T cells, or PBMCs came the material, which was cDNA or gDNA.

As handled by the study authors: Reference gene primer amplification gave estimated nucleated cell counts. Assay: immunoSEQ multiplex PCR; the TCRdb copy retains only in-frame clones and omits some. V and J calls and clone size are given by that table; D and trimming were obtained from the DNA. The sample consists of fewer than 200,000 clones, 60% to 80% of them appearing once. Sequencing input: peripheral blood. The source is a man aged 65-85 years with acute or convalescent COVID-19.

The CDR3 nucleotides read TGTGCCAGCAGCTTATTATCAGGCTATGGCTACACCTTC. Encoded protein: CASSLLSGYGYTF. The gene calls are TRBV7-8 and TRBJ1-2, with no clear D. The ends were cut back, 2 bases at V and 4 bases at J, with 8 bases in the middle. Germline CDR1 and CDR2: SGHVS and FQNEAQ. The CDR3 spans 13 residues.